The 29 T cell receptor beta chains reported below all come from one sample, sequenced in a study of blood T cells in healthy people across ages. A second PCR, run for about 7 to 11 cycles, used a sample-barcoded 5' primer plus a J-beta primer mix. TCRdb re-called the 5' RACE reads through MiXCR, storing one row per CDR3 protein. The data show under 800,000 distinct CDR3 sequences, with more than 20% seen just once and about 3.6% held by the top ten. Sequenced sample: blood. These receptors were collected from a man aged 70-80 years in good health.

The sample holds a few counts of this clonotype. This chain links TRBV29-1 with TRBJ1-2; D remains unclear. CDR1 is SQVTM and CDR2 is ANQGSEA in the germline V gene. Trimming removed 4 bases from V and 6 bases from J, with 15 bases in between. The CDR3 is 13 amino acids. CDR3 coding DNA: TGCAGCGTTGTTCGTGAGGGTTTTGATGGCTACACCTTC. Its protein is CSVVREGFDGYTF.

The chain couples TRBV28 to TRBJ2-1, with 7 positions matching TRBD1. The CDR3 loop spans 15 amino acids. Germline V gene data show CDR1 as MDHEN and CDR2 as SYDVKM. V was pared by 6 bases and J by 5 bases, with 10 bases of the junction left unmatched. CDR3 protein: CASSLRQGVNNEQFF. The CDR3 region has the DNA TGTGCCAGCAGCCTCCGACAGGGTGTTAACAATGAGCAGTTCTTC.

In DNA, the CDR3 is TGCAGTGCCAGATTAGAAGATACGCAGTATTTT. This codes for CSARLEDTQYF. The chain combines TRBV20-1 with TRBJ2-3; D gene uncertain. CDR1 DFQATT and CDR2 SNEGSKA come from the germline V gene (reference sequence). The CDR3 extends over 11 amino acids. Trimming removed 6 bases from V and 5 bases from J, with 9 bases in between.

This clonotype has a handful of counts. This chain links TRBV5-6 with TRBJ2-5; the D gene is possibly TRBD1 (5 bases). CDR1 is SGHDT, CDR2 YYEEEE, per germline. The ends were cut back, 4 bases at V and 3 bases at J, with 13 bases in the middle. This CDR3 has 14 residues. CDR3 sequence: CASSLRTREETQYF. The CDR3 DNA follows: TGTGCCAGCAGCCTCCGAACCAGGGAAGAGACCCAGTACTTC.

This clonotype was seen repeatedly, ten times or more. The rearrangement joins TRBV7-2 to TRBJ1-2; perhaps TRBD1 as D (5 bases). In germline, CDR1 is SGHTA, CDR2 FQGNSA. Trimming removed 5 bases at V and 2 bases at J, with 6 bases between. The CDR3 loop spans 12 amino acids. CDR3 sequence (DNA): TGTGCCAGCAGCGGGGACAACTATGGCTACACCTTC. It specifies CASSGDNYGYTF.

This clonotype was observed many times. The chain carries TRBV7-2 and TRBJ1-1, with D maybe TRBD1 (5 bases). In germline, CDR1 is SGHTA, CDR2 FQGNSA. This CDR3 region has 11 residues. Deletions cut 2 bases from V and 11 bases from J, with 9 bases between. CDR3 loop: CASSLSGPAFF. The CDR3 region has the DNA TGTGCCAGCAGCTTATCAGGGCCTGCTTTCTTT.

This clonotype came up many times. The V gene is TRBV5-5, the J gene TRBJ2-5; D ambiguous. Germline loops: CDR1 SGHKS, CDR2 YYEKEE (reference sequence). This CDR3 is built from 12 residues. V was shortened by 2 bases and J by 5 bases, with 7 bases between the two germline ends. The CDR3 sequence is CASSFSVETQYF. CDR3 nucleotide sequence: TGTGCCAGCAGCTTTTCGGTCGAGACCCAGTACTTC.

This clonotype was picked up a small number of times. V is TRBV20-1 and J is TRBJ2-5; D is possibly TRBD2 (7 bases). Trimming pared 6 bases from V and 3 bases from J, leaving 14 bases between. There are 13 residues in the CDR3. Germline V gene sequence: CDR1 DFQATT, CDR2 SNEGSKA (reference sequence). As DNA, the CDR3 is TGCAGTGCCCACAGGGCGGGAGAAGAGACCCAGTACTTC. As protein: CSAHRAGEETQYF.

The CDR3: CASISGGTSYEQYF. The CDR3 coding sequence is TGTGCCAGCATTAGCGGAGGCACCTCCTACGAGCAGTACTTC. This sequence joins TRBV28 and TRBJ2-7; possibly TRBD2 for D (6 bases). V lost 7 bases and J lost 0, with 13 bases in between. Per germline, CDR1 MDHEN and CDR2 SYDVKM. CDR3 length: 14 amino acids.

The V gene is TRBV9, the J gene TRBJ2-5, with no clear D. CDR3 length equals 16 residues. The V gene lost 3 bases and the J gene lost 2 bases, with 17 bases spanning the gap. CDR1 and CDR2 (germline): SGDLS, YYNGEE. The CDR3, as DNA: TGTGCCAGCAGCGCCAGCCGGACGAACTTACAAGAGACCCAGTACTTC. It translates to CASSASRTNLQETQYF.

The chain is built from TRBV28 and TRBJ1-5, with 9 bases fitting TRBD1. The CDR3 covers 13 residues. Looked up from germline, CDR1 is MDHEN and CDR2 is SYDVKM. The V and J ends lost 4 bases and 9 bases, in that order; junction bases with no gene match: 4. CDR3 nucleotides: TGTGCCAGCAGTTCGGGACAGGGACTGCCCCAGCATTTT. Protein product: CASSSGQGLPQHF.

This clonotype has just a few counts. The chain couples TRBV18 to TRBJ2-7; D is unresolved. V lost 2 bases and J lost 6, with 14 bases in between. The CDR3 has 14 amino acids. Germline V CDR1 and CDR2: KGHSH, LQKENI. The CDR3 reads CASSPRSSPTEQYF. For the CDR3, the DNA is TGTGCCAGCTCACCAAGGTCATCCCCGACCGAGCAGTACTTC.

The chain employs TRBV6-6 and TRBJ2-1, with a weak D call TRBD2 (6 bases). The DNA end lines up better with TRBJ2-7; the J call may be wrong. The CDR3 loop spans 13 amino acids. Germline assignment: CDR1 MNHNY and CDR2 SVGAGI (reference sequence). The CDR3 reads CASSYGAGYEQYF. The CDR3 DNA reads TGTGCCAGCAGTTACGGAGCGGGCTACGAGCAGTACTTC.

The chain has TRBV29-1 and TRBJ2-5; D call uncertain. CDR3 length equals 12 residues. Trimming stripped 0 bases from V and 4 bases from J, with 6 bases between. In germline, CDR1 is SQVTM, CDR2 ANQGSEA. The CDR3 loop reads CSVEEWRETQYF. CDR3 in DNA: TGCAGCGTTGAAGAGTGGAGAGAGACCCAGTACTTC. Looking up the rest from reference TRBV29-1 and TRBJ2-5 gives the full variable domain: SAVISQKPSRDICQRGTSLTIQCQVDSQVTMMFWYRQQPGQSLTLIATANQGSEATYESGFVIDKFPISRPNLTFSTLTVSNMSPEDSSIYLCSVEEWRETQYFGPGTRLLVL.

The rearrangement joins TRBV7-2 to TRBJ2-7; 7 nucleotides agree with TRBD2. The J call is in doubt because the DNA end fits TRBJ2-5 better. Germline assignment: CDR1 SGHTA and CDR2 FQGNSA. This CDR3 contains 16 residues. The CDR3, as DNA: TGTGCCAGCAGCCTTGGACTAGTCCCCTTCGCAGAGACCCAGTACTTC. Protein sequence: CASSLGLVPFAETQYF.

The chain is built from TRBV28 and TRBJ1-2; the match to TRBD1 covers 9 bases. CDR3 size: 15 residues. The J segment lost 7 bases and the V segment lost 7 bases, leaving 13 bases of the junction unmatched. Germline V gives CDR1 MDHEN, CDR2 SYDVKM. In DNA, the CDR3 is TGTGCCAGCACTGTCCCCACAGGGGGCCCCCTTGGCTACACCTTC. Protein product: CASTVPTGGPLGYTF.

The CDR3 bases are TGTGCCAGCAGCCTATCGACAGGGGAGGGAGAGACCCAGTACTTC. Protein sequence: CASSLSTGEGETQYF. The V call is TRBV3-1, the J call TRBJ2-7; D might be TRBD1 (8 bases). The J call may be mistaken, given a closer DNA end match to TRBJ2-5. This CDR3 contains 15 residues. Germline CDR1 reads LGHDT; CDR2 reads YNNKEL (reference sequence).

J is TRBJ2-5 and V is TRBV10-3; 8 nucleotides match TRBD1. Germline V gene sequence: CDR1 ENHRY, CDR2 SYGVKD. The V segment lost 7 bases and the J segment 11 bases; nucleotides outside the gene matches: 15. This CDR3 spans 14 amino acids. The CDR3 region is CAIKDRENLREQYF. The CDR3 DNA reads TGTGCCATCAAGGACAGGGAAAACTTACGAGAGCAGTACTTC.

This clonotype was counted at least ten times. The rearrangement links TRBV29-1 to TRBJ2-2; D remains unclear. V was trimmed by 4 bases and J by 1 base, leaving 16 bases between them. The CDR3 consists of 16 residues. CDR1 and CDR2 from the germline V gene are SQVTM and ANQGSEA. CDR3 in DNA: TGCAGCGTTGCCCGAGGCGGCACTGGGAACACCGGGGAGCTGTTTTTT. Protein product: CSVARGGTGNTGELFF.

This sequence joins TRBV20-1 and TRBJ2-5; a weak D match, TRBD2 (6 bases). The J call may be wrong; the DNA end is better matched by TRBJ2-1. CDR3 length: 15 residues. Germline assignment: CDR1 DFQATT and CDR2 SNEGSKA (reference sequence). This CDR3 reads CSAKSTTRIYNEQFF. CDR3 nucleotides: TGCAGTGCCAAGTCGACGACTAGGATCTACAATGAGCAGTTCTTC.

The chain couples TRBV9 to TRBJ2-5; D is unresolved. The V end was cut by 0 bases, the J end by 5 bases, with 8 bases between. The CDR3 extends over 13 amino acids. CDR1 and CDR2 (germline): SGDLS, YYNGEE. The CDR3 DNA reads as TGTGCCAGCAGCGTAGCTGGGTTGGAGACCCAGTACTTC. Its protein product is CASSVAGLETQYF.

This clonotype was seen at least ten times. The V and J genes are TRBV5-1 and TRBJ1-5; perhaps TRBD1 as D (5 bases). CDR3 length equals 15 residues. Germline V gene lookup returns CDR1 SGHRS and CDR2 YFSETQ. The V end was cut by 4 bases, the J end by 6 bases, with 17 bases between. DNA of the CDR3: TGCGCCAGCAGCCTCTCAGGGAATCAGGGTCAGCCCCAGCATTTT. It is translated as CASSLSGNQGQPQHF.

The chain has TRBV2 and TRBJ2-4; TRBD2 agrees at 8 bases. CDR1 is SNHLY, CDR2 FYNNEI, per germline. Germline trimming cut 0 bases from V and 7 bases from J; bases unmatched to any gene: 5. The CDR3 has 15 residues. CDR3 protein: CASSEAAGVGNIQYF. The CDR3 region has the DNA TGTGCCAGCAGTGAAGCAGCGGGGGTTGGGAACATTCAGTACTTC.

The chain recombines TRBV5-1 with TRBJ1-1; 8 nucleotides line up with TRBD1. CDR1 and CDR2 (germline): SGHRS, YFSETQ. V trimming: 4 bases; J trimming: 4 bases; junction bases outside the gene matches: 6. CDR3 size: 14 residues. CDR3 in DNA: TGCGCCAGCAGCCCGGACAGGGACGGCACTGAAGCTTTCTTT. This codes for CASSPDRDGTEAFF.

J is TRBJ1-1 and V is TRBV5-5; D is unresolved. CDR1 is SGHKS, CDR2 YYEKEE, per germline (reference sequence). Trimming took 1 base from V and 0 from J, leaving 10 bases between them. The CDR3 is made up of 15 amino acids. Here the CDR3 reads CASSLLWGMNTEAFF. The CDR3 DNA is TGTGCCAGCAGCTTGCTCTGGGGAATGAACACTGAAGCTTTCTTT.

The gene calls are TRBV5-1 and TRBJ2-2; the match to TRBD1 covers 8 bases. CDR3 size: 16 residues. Germline trimming cut 0 bases from V and 6 bases from J; bases unmatched to any gene: 7. Germline V CDR1 and CDR2: SGHRS, YFSETQ. CDR3 protein: CASSLGQGNTAGELFF. CDR3 coding DNA: TGCGCCAGCAGCTTGGGACAGGGGAATACAGCCGGGGAGCTGTTTTTT.

The table lists this clonotype with many counts. The chain has TRBV12-3 or TRBV12-4 and TRBJ2-5, with 10 positions matching TRBD1. The J call is doubtful: the DNA matches TRBJ2-1 better. CDR3 size: 16 residues. The DNA of the CDR3 is TGTGCCAGCAGCACGACAGGGGGCTCAAAATACAATGAGCAGTTCTTC. Translating it yields CASSTTGGSKYNEQFF.

This clonotype was found many times. V is TRBV29-1 and J is TRBJ2-5; D is unresolved. CDR1 is SQVTM, CDR2 ANQGSEA, per germline. The CDR3 extends over 12 amino acids. V was trimmed by 6 bases and J by 5 bases, leaving 13 bases between them. The CDR3 sequence: CSVVGWGETQYF. CDR3 coding DNA: TGCAGCGTAGTAGGGTGGGGTGAGACCCAGTACTTC. Looking up the rest from reference TRBV29-1 and TRBJ2-5 gives the full variable domain: SAVISQKPSRDICQRGTSLTIQCQVDSQVTMMFWYRQQPGQSLTLIATANQGSEATYESGFVIDKFPISRPNLTFSTLTVSNMSPEDSSIYLCSVVGWGETQYFGPGTRLLVL.

The table lists this clonotype with a few counts. The chain is built from TRBV12-3 or TRBV12-4 and TRBJ1-2; D is unclear. The length of the CDR3 is 13 residues. V lost 8 bases and J 3 bases, leaving 13 bases between the germline ends. The CDR3 reads CASSPPGYYGYTF. DNA of the CDR3: TGTGCCAGCTCCCCTCCAGGATACTATGGCTACACCTTC.